The 32 T cell receptor beta chains in this list originate from one sample, sequenced in a study of cytomegalovirus exposure and HLA in healthy donors. PCR employed 60 Vbeta and 13 Jbeta primers. TCRdb keeps only in-frame clones here, not all; method: immunoSEQ multiplex PCR. Altogether 130,000 to 150,000 clones are present, around 80% being singletons, with the ten largest covering 5.1%. The sequencing input was PBMCs. Receptors were obtained from a male donor in good health and CMV-seronegative.

The rearrangement uses TRBV7-9 and TRBJ1-2; TRBD1 matches at 9 bases. This CDR3 spans 16 amino acids. V lost 1 base, J lost 3 bases, and 6 bases stayed unmatched. Germline V gives CDR1 SEHNR, CDR2 FQNEAQ (reference sequence). The CDR3 spells CASSLVPGQGYYGYTF. The CDR3 region has the DNA TGTGCCAGCAGCTTAGTCCCGGGACAGGGATACTATGGCTACACCTTC.

This clone has a handful of counts. The rearrangement joins TRBV4-1 to TRBJ1-2, with TRBD1 matching 12 bases. V lost 3 bases, J lost 6 bases, and 14 bases stayed unmatched. The CDR3 contains 18 residues. Germline V gene sequence: CDR1 MGHRA, CDR2 YSYEKL. DNA for the CDR3: TGCGCCAGCAGCCAGACGGGACAGGGGGCGCGGACAGGGGATGGCTACACCTTC. This gives the protein CASSQTGQGARTGDGYTF.

This chain connects TRBV6-4 to TRBJ2-2; D might be TRBD1 (5 bases). This CDR3 is built from 14 residues. V was shortened by 4 bases and J by 4 bases, with 10 bases between the two germline ends. Germline CDR1 reads MRHNA; CDR2 reads SNTAGT. CDR3: CASSARVGTGELFF. The CDR3 DNA sequence: TGTGCCAGCAGTGCCAGGGTAGGCACCGGGGAGCTGTTTTTT.

The chain is built from TRBV7-9 and TRBJ2-3; 8 bases align to TRBD2. J lost 2 bases, V lost 5 bases, and 12 bases had no gene match. Germline values: CDR1 SEHNR, CDR2 FQNEAQ (reference sequence). The CDR3 has 17 residues. The CDR3 DNA follows: TGTGCCAGCAGCCCCAATGGTGGCGGGGGGCACACAGATACGCAGTATTTT. Amino acids: CASSPNGGGGHTDTQYF.

This clone was counted a few times. The chain combines TRBV4-3 with TRBJ2-1, with D possibly TRBD1 on 6 matching bases. This CDR3 spans 17 amino acids. The V and J ends lost 0 bases and 6 bases respectively, with 18 bases between them. Germline loops: CDR1 LGHNA, CDR2 YSLEER. Here the CDR3 DNA reads TGCGCCAGCAGCCAAGAGGAGTTCGAACAGGGTGGCAATGAGCAGTTCTTC. Translation gives CASSQEEFEQGGNEQFF.

The gene calls are TRBV7-6 and TRBJ1-4; possible D gene TRBD1, 5 bases. V was shortened by 3 bases and J by 0 bases, with 11 bases between the two germline ends. CDR3 length equals 16 residues. Germline loops: CDR1 SGHVS, CDR2 FNYEAQ. This CDR3 is CASSFGGTATNEKLFF. Here the CDR3 DNA reads TGTGCCAGCAGCTTCGGGGGGACGGCAACTAATGAAAAACTGTTTTTT.

The V call is TRBV30, the J call TRBJ1-3; D not certain. In germline, CDR1 is GTSNPN, CDR2 SVGIG (reference sequence). The V end was cut by 0 bases, the J end by 7 bases, with 7 bases between. There are 12 residues in the CDR3. The CDR3 is CAWSVEGNTIYF. As DNA, the CDR3 is TGTGCCTGGAGTGTAGAGGGTAACACCATATATTTT. Full variable domain (missing parts from reference TRBV30 and TRBJ1-3): SQTIHQWPATLVQPVGSPLSLECTVEGTSNPNLYWYRQAAGRGLQLLFYSVGIGQISSEVPQNLSASRPQDRQFILSSKKLLLSDSGFYLCAWSVEGNTIYFGEGSWLTVV.

V and J are TRBV5-1 and TRBJ1-1; TRBD1 aligns across 10 bases. Trimming at V came to 5 bases and at J to 5 bases, leaving 6 bases not matched to a gene. The CDR3 consists of 14 residues. Germline V gives CDR1 SGHRS, CDR2 YFSETQ. Here the CDR3 DNA reads TGCGCCAGCAGTCCCGGGACAGGGGAAACTGAAGCTTTCTTT. This encodes CASSPGTGETEAFF.

This clone was recorded only once. The rearrangement links TRBV27 to TRBJ1-6; D is uncertain. This CDR3 is built from 13 residues. Trimming removed 2 bases from V and 15 bases from J, with 14 bases in between. CDR1 is MNHEY, CDR2 SMNVEV, per germline (reference sequence). CDR3 loop: CASSLPPYILLHF. The CDR3 nucleotides are TGTGCCAGCAGTTTACCGCCCTATATCCTCCTCCACTTT.

This chain joins TRBV11-2 and TRBJ1-1; TRBD1 matches 9 bases. The CDR3 is 15 amino acids. Per the germline V gene, CDR1 is SGHAT and CDR2 is FQNNGV. V shed 5 bases, J shed 3 bases, and the junction held 7 bases outside the gene matches. CDR3 sequence: CASSITGGAYTEAFF. In nucleotides, the CDR3 is TGTGCCAGCAGCATAACAGGGGGCGCCTACACTGAAGCTTTCTTT.

This chain links TRBV5-1 with TRBJ2-1; 11 bases agree with TRBD2. The CDR3 has 13 residues. In germline, CDR1 is SGHRS, CDR2 YFSETQ. The V gene end was trimmed by 3 bases and the J gene end by 12 bases; junction bases not matched to a gene: 5. The CDR3 region has the DNA TGCGCCAGCAGCTGGACGCTAGCGGGGGGGCAGTTCTTC. Translating it yields CASSWTLAGGQFF.

The rearrangement joins TRBV19 to TRBJ2-3; D is possibly TRBD1 (5 bases). The CDR3 spans 13 residues. Germline V lookup: CDR1 LNHDA, CDR2 SQIVND (reference sequence). The V end lost 4 bases, the J end lost 5 bases, and 10 bases lay between the germline ends. The CDR3: CASSTRREDTQYF. CDR3 sequence (DNA): TGTGCCAGTAGTACACGCAGGGAAGATACGCAGTATTTT.

The gene calls are TRBV5-1 and TRBJ2-1; maybe TRBD2 (5 bases). Germline assignment: CDR1 SGHRS and CDR2 YFSETQ. Trimming took off 0 bases at V and 6 bases at J, with 10 bases between the two ends. CDR3 length equals 14 residues. CDR3 protein: CASSLDLRGNEQFF. The CDR3 region has the DNA TGCGCCAGCAGCTTGGACCTTCGGGGCAATGAGCAGTTCTTC.

This chain connects TRBV5-1 to TRBJ2-5, with TRBD1 matching 11 bases. There are 15 residues in the CDR3. The germline gives CDR1 SGHRS, CDR2 YFSETQ. The trim removed 4 bases at V and 5 bases at J, leaving 7 bases unmatched. CDR3 loop: CASSTDRGRAETQYF. CDR3 DNA: TGCGCCAGCAGCACGGACAGGGGGCGCGCGGAGACCCAGTACTTC.

The CDR3 DNA follows: TGTGCCGCGACGACAGGGTCCCCAGATACGCAGTATTTT. This translates into CAATTGSPDTQYF. This chain uses TRBV10-3 with TRBJ2-3; 7 bases map to TRBD1. The V segment lost 11 bases and the J segment 4 bases; nucleotides outside the gene matches: 9. CDR3 length: 13 amino acids. The V gene's germline CDR1 is ENHRY and CDR2 SYGVKD.

The rearrangement uses TRBV4-2 and TRBJ2-6, with D uncertain. Per the germline V gene, CDR1 is LGHNA and CDR2 is YNFKEQ. The germline V and J ends were trimmed by 5 bases and 0 bases, with 5 bases remaining between them. CDR3 length: 14 amino acids. CDR3: CASSEVSGANVLTF. The CDR3 DNA is TGTGCCAGCAGCGAGGTCTCTGGGGCCAACGTCCTGACTTTC.

The chain uses TRBV28 and TRBJ1-2, with TRBD1 as a possible D gene (5 bases). V lost 2 bases and J 4 bases, leaving 14 bases between the germline ends. This CDR3 is 15 amino acids long. In germline, CDR1 is MDHEN, CDR2 SYDVKM. DNA of the CDR3: TGTGCCAGCAGTTTAAGTCCGACGACAGCCTATGGCTACACCTTC. It encodes CASSLSPTTAYGYTF.

This clone was detected only once. One end of the junction does not line up with germline, which may come from a read error. The chain carries TRBV4-2 and TRBJ1-1; D gene unclear. CDR3 length: 12 residues. Germline lookup yields CDR1 LGHNA and CDR2 YNFKEQ. The CDR3 bases are TGTGCCAGCAGCCAAGACCTCGATAGCCAGCACTTT. It translates to CASSQDLDSQHF.

This chain connects TRBV10-3 to TRBJ1-2; D remains ambiguous. The CDR3 runs to 10 residues. Germline CDR1 ENHRY, CDR2 SYGVKD. The V end lost 9 bases, the J end lost 8 bases, and 10 bases lay between the germline ends. The CDR3 DNA sequence: TGTGCCATACGCGGGGAGGGCTACACCTTC. Translation gives CAIRGEGYTF.

CDR3 sequence: CASSPRTGSTEAFF. In DNA, the CDR3 is TGCGCCAGCAGCCCGCGGACAGGCAGCACTGAAGCTTTCTTT. This chain links TRBV5-1 with TRBJ1-1; TRBD1 matches at 7 bases. V lost 4 bases and J lost 4; bases outside the gene matches: 7. Germline V CDR1 and CDR2: SGHRS, YFSETQ. The CDR3 is 14 amino acids.

V and J are TRBV7-6 and TRBJ2-6; 7 bases fit TRBD1. The CDR3 runs 18 residues. Per germline, CDR1 SGHVS and CDR2 FNYEAQ. V dropped 6 bases and J dropped 0; count of bases not matched to a gene: 11. The CDR3 reads CASRTAQAGGSGANVLTF. CDR3 nucleotide sequence: TGTGCCAGCAGAACCGCCCAGGCAGGGGGCTCTGGGGCCAACGTCCTGACTTTC.

CDR3 protein: CASSQDTGVLTGELFF. The CDR3 bases are TGCGCCAGCAGCCAAGATACAGGGGTCCTCACCGGGGAGCTGTTTTTT. The chain couples TRBV4-3 to TRBJ2-2, with TRBD1 matching over 7 bases. CDR3 length: 16 residues. Losses at the gene ends were 0 bases for V and 4 bases for J; bases not matched to a gene: 5. Germline V gives CDR1 LGHNA, CDR2 YSLEER.

V usage is TRBV7-9 and J usage is TRBJ2-7, with 10 bases fitting TRBD1. The CDR3 loop spans 14 amino acids. Germline V gene sequence: CDR1 SEHNR, CDR2 FQNEAQ (reference sequence). The trim removed 5 bases at V and 3 bases at J, leaving 4 bases unmatched. The CDR3 here is CASSGDRGNYEQYF. CDR3 DNA: TGTGCCAGCAGCGGGGACAGGGGCAACTACGAGCAGTACTTC.

This clone was seen a single time. This chain links TRBV5-1 with TRBJ2-3; TRBD2 agrees at 8 bases. Trimming took 4 bases from V and 4 from J; bases not matched to a gene: 8. The V gene's germline CDR1 is SGHRS and CDR2 YFSETQ. The CDR3 extends over 15 amino acids. Written as DNA, the CDR3 is TGCGCCAGCAGCCCCGGGGGGGACTTGGCAGATACGCAGTATTTT. Protein sequence: CASSPGGDLADTQYF.

The gene calls are TRBV6-6 and TRBJ1-2, with D possibly being TRBD1 (5 bases). CDR1 is MNHNY and CDR2 is SVGAGI in the germline V gene (reference sequence). V was shortened by 6 bases and J by 2 bases, with 16 bases between the two germline ends. CDR3 size: 15 residues. The CDR3 nucleotides are TGTGCCAGCAGCCACCTGGGGGGATCAAACTATGGCTACACCTTC. Translated, it gives CASSHLGGSNYGYTF.

This clone turned up a few times. The chain couples TRBV2 to TRBJ1-6, with D uncertain. The CDR3 length is 15 residues. Germline CDR1 and CDR2: SNHLY and FYNNEI. The V and J ends lost 7 bases and 6 bases respectively, with 16 bases between them. In DNA form, the CDR3 reads TGTGCCAGCACTAGAGAGGTCTCCAGTAATTCACCCCTCCACTTT. Protein product: CASTREVSSNSPLHF. Drawing the rest from reference TRBV2 and TRBJ1-6, the complete variable domain is EPEVTQTPSHQVTQMGQEVILRCVPISNHLYFYWYRQILGQKVEFLVSFYNNEISEKSEIFDDQFSVERPDGSNFTLKIRSTKLEDSAMYFCASTREVSSNSPLHFGNGTRLTVT.

This chain uses TRBV7-9 with TRBJ1-1; no clear D. Trimming pared 5 bases from V and 1 base from J, leaving 8 bases between. CDR1 SEHNR and CDR2 FQNEAQ come from the germline V gene (reference sequence). The CDR3 covers 13 residues. The CDR3 coding sequence is TGTGCCAGCAGCCGGGAGGAGAACACTGAAGCTTTCTTT. Amino acids: CASSREENTEAFF.

This chain uses TRBV27 with TRBJ2-1; 9 positions match TRBD1. CDR1 is MNHEY, CDR2 SMNVEV, per germline (reference sequence). V lost 2 bases to trimming and J lost 5 bases; unmatched junction nucleotides: 7. CDR3 length: 16 residues. CDR3 nucleotides: TGTGCCAGCAGTTTAACAGGGGGGACAGGGAACAATGAGCAGTTCTTC. Its translation: CASSLTGGTGNNEQFF.

The chain has TRBV30 and TRBJ2-7, with a possible D match to TRBD2 (5 bases). With 0 bases removed from V and 4 bases from J, the gap between germline ends came to 7 bases. The germline CDR1 and CDR2 sequences are GTSNPN and SVGIG (reference sequence). The CDR3 is made up of 12 amino acids. Here the CDR3 reads CAWSVAVYEQYF. The CDR3 bases are TGTGCCTGGAGTGTAGCGGTGTACGAGCAGTACTTC.

The chain has TRBV7-2 and TRBJ1-2, with no clear D. The germline V gene has CDR1 SGHTA and CDR2 FQGNSA. V dropped 5 bases and J dropped 4 bases, with 11 bases sitting between them. This CDR3 region has 13 residues. CDR3 sequence (DNA): TGTGCCAGCAGCCCCCCAGGCTCCTATGGCTACACCTTC. This encodes CASSPPGSYGYTF.

Of note for this clone: An end of the junction does not agree with germline; a read error may underlie this. The chain recombines TRBV5-1 with TRBJ1-1, with D possibly TRBD1 on 5 matching bases. The CDR3 totals 15 residues. From germline, CDR1 is SGHRS and CDR2 YFSETQ. DNA for the CDR3: TGCGCCAGCAGACAGCCCCTTAAGGGGAACGCTGAAGCTTTCTTT. Translating it yields CASRQPLKGNAEAFF.

The gene calls are TRBV29-1 and TRBJ2-1; 9 bases align to TRBD2. Germline lookup yields CDR1 SQVTM and CDR2 ANQGSEA. The CDR3 length is 14 residues. V lost 6 bases, J lost 6 bases, and 9 bases stayed unmatched. CDR3 bases: TGCAGCGTCGACGGGACTAGCAGGGGCAATGAGCAGTTCTTC. Translating it yields CSVDGTSRGNEQFF.